The 4 T cell receptor beta chains below were found in one sample sequenced in a study of CD8 T cells in ankylosing spondylitis. TCRdb independently ran MiXCR on the 5' RACE reads; one entry per CDR3 protein. The sample includes about 39,000 distinct CDR3 sequences, 4% of them seen just once. Sequencing input: blood, either unsorted or a sorted T cell fraction (not recorded which). Receptor source: a female donor with ankylosing spondylitis or in good health (not recorded which).

This clonotype was recorded many times. This chain connects TRBV9 to TRBJ1-3; TRBD1 is a possible D gene (6 bases). Trimming cost V 3 bases and J 2 bases, with 18 bases left between them. This CDR3 is 17 amino acids long. CDR1 is SGDLS and CDR2 is YYNGEE in the germline V gene. The CDR3 here is CASSAGQFDITGNTIYF. The CDR3 coding sequence is TGTGCCAGCAGCGCCGGACAGTTCGACATCACTGGAAACACCATATATTTT.

This clonotype has at least ten counts. The V gene is TRBV9, the J gene TRBJ2-2; a possible D gene is TRBD2 (5 bases). V lost 4 bases to trimming and J lost 2 bases, with 9 bases between them. Germline V gene lookup returns CDR1 SGDLS and CDR2 YYNGEE. This CDR3 region has 14 residues. The CDR3 reads CASSRRINTGELFF. The CDR3 region has the DNA TGTGCCAGCAGCCGGAGGATTAACACCGGGGAGCTGTTTTTT.

This clonotype was seen ten or more times. The genes are TRBV9 and TRBJ1-1; unclear D gene. Germline loops: CDR1 SGDLS, CDR2 YYNGEE. V dropped 0 bases and J dropped 0 bases, with 9 bases sitting between them. The CDR3 totals 15 residues. In nucleotides, the CDR3 is TGTGCCAGCAGCGTAGAAGCTCTTATGAACACTGAAGCTTTCTTT. Its translation: CASSVEALMNTEAFF.

This clonotype was counted ten times or more. The rearrangement joins TRBV9 to TRBJ2-7, with D perhaps TRBD1 (6 bases). V shed 0 bases and J shed 0 bases, with 10 bases lying between them. The CDR3 is 15 amino acids. Germline lookup yields CDR1 SGDLS and CDR2 YYNGEE. The CDR3 spells CASSVGTGTSYEQYF. CDR3 nucleotide sequence: TGTGCCAGCAGCGTAGGTACAGGGACCTCCTACGAGCAGTACTTC.